In this sample, the clone carrying this T cell receptor (beta chain) turned up a few times. Antigen specificity is unknown. The CDR3 runs to 13 residues. Germline lookup yields CDR1 SGHVS and CDR2 FNYEAQ. Trimming removed 1 base at V and 1 base at J, with 5 bases between. This sample was taken from a study of cytomegalovirus exposure and HLA in healthy donors. Across the whole study: The use of the same platform for the 120 or so validation repertoires and the roughly 630 first-cohort repertoires was reported by a later analysis. Notes on the study in general: According to the study, 160 or so TCR beta chains were cytomegalovirus-associated.

The table came from immunoSEQ multiplex PCR; TCRdb's copy has only in-frame clones and leaves some out. The sample gives around 120,000 clones, around 88% of which show up once; about 1.8% is in the top ten. This sequence joins TRBV7-6 and TRBJ2-7; D remains ambiguous. The sequence was collected from a man aged 18 to 35 in good health and CMV-seronegative. The sequencing sample was made of PBMCs. CDR3 bases: TGTGCCAGCAGCTTAGGTCCGTCCTACGAGCAGTACTTC. This encodes CASSLGPSYEQYF.